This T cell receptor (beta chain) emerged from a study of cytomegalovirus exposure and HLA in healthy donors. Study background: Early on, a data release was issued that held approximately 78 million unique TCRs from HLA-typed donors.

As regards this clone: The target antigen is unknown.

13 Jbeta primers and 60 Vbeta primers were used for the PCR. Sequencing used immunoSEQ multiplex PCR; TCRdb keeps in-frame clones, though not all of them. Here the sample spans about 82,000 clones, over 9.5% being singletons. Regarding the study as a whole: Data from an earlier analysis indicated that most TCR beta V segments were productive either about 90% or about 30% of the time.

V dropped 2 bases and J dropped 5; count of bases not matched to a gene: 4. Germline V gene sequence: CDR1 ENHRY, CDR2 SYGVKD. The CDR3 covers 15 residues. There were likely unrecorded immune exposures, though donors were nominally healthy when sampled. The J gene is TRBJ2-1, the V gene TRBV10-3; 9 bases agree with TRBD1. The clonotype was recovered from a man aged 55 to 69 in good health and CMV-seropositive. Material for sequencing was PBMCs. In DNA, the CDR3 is TGTGCCATCAGTGAGAGGGACAGGGACAACAATGAGCAGTTCTTC. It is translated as CAISERDRDNNEQFF.